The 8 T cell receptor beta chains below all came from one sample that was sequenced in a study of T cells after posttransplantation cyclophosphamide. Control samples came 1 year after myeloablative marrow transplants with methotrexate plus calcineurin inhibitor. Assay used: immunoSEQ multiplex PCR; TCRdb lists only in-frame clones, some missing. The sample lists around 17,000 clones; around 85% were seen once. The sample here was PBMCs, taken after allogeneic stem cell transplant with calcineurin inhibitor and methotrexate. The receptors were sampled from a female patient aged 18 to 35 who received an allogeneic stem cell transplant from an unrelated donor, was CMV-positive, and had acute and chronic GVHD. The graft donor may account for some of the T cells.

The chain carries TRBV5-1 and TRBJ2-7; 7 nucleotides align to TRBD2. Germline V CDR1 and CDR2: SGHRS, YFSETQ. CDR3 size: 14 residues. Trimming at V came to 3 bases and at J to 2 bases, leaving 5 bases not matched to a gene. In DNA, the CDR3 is TGCGCCAGCAGCTCGGGAGGAGGGACCTACGAGCAGTACTTC. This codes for CASSSGGGTYEQYF. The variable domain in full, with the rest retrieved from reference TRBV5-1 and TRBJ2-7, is KAGVTQTPRYLIKTRGQQVTLSCSPISGHRSVSWYQQTPGQGLQFLFEYFSETQRNKGNFPGRFSGRQFSNSRSEMNVSTLELGDSALYLCASSSGGGTYEQYFGPGTRLTVT.

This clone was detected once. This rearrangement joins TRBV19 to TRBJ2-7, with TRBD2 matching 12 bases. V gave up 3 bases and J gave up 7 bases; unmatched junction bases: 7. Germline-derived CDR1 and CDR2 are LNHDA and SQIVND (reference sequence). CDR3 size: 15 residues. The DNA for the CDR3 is TGTGCCAGTAGTATGAGGACTAGCGGGACGGGTGAGCAGTACTTC. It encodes CASSMRTSGTGEQYF.

The CDR3 nucleotides read TGTGCCAGCAGCTTGGTCCAGGGTTATGGCTACACCTTC. Translating gives CASSLVQGYGYTF. V and J are TRBV5-6 and TRBJ1-2; weak D call: TRBD1 (5 bases). Trimming stripped 0 bases from V and 5 bases from J, with 8 bases between. The CDR3 has 13 amino acids. CDR1 and CDR2 from the germline V gene are SGHDT and YYEEEE.

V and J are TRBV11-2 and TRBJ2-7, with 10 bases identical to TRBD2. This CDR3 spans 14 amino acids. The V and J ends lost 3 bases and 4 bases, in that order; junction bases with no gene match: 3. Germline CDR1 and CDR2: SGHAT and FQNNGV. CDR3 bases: TGTGCCAGCAGCTTGGCTAGCGGGAGATACGAGCAGTACTTC. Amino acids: CASSLASGRYEQYF. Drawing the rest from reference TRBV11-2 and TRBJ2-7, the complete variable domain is EAGVAQSPRYKIIEKRQSVAFWCNPISGHATLYWYQQILGQGPKLLIQFQNNGVVDDSQLPKDRFSAERLKGVDSTLKIQPAKLEDSAVYLCASSLASGRYEQYFGPGTRLTVT.

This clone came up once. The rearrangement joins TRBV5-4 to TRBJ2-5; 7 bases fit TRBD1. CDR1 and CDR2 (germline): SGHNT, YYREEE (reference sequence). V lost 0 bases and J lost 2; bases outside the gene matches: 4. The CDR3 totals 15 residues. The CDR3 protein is CASSLEARGQETQYF. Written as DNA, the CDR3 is TGTGCCAGCAGCTTGGAGGCCAGGGGGCAAGAGACCCAGTACTTC.

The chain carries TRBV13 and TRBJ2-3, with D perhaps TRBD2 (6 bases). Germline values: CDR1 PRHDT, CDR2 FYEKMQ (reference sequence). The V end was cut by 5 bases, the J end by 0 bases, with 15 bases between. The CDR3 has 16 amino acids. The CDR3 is CASSLGLTPSTDTQYF. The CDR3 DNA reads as TGTGCCAGCAGCCTGGGACTGACTCCTAGCACAGATACGCAGTATTTT.

As DNA, the CDR3 is TGTGCCAGCAGTTCCTATACAGGACTATATACGCAGTATTTT. Amino acid sequence: CASSSYTGLYTQYF. The chain joins TRBV27 to TRBJ2-3; TRBD2 might be the D (6 bases). The V end was cut by 4 bases, the J end by 7 bases, with 15 bases between. Germline V CDR1 and CDR2: MNHEY, SMNVEV (reference sequence). The CDR3 has 14 amino acids.

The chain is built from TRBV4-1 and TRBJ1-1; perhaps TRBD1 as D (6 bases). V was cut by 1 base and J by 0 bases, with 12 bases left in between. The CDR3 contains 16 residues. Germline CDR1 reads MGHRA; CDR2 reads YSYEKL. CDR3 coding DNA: TGCGCCAGCAGCCAAGCCACGGCAGGGGTGAACACTGAAGCTTTCTTT. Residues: CASSQATAGVNTEAFF.